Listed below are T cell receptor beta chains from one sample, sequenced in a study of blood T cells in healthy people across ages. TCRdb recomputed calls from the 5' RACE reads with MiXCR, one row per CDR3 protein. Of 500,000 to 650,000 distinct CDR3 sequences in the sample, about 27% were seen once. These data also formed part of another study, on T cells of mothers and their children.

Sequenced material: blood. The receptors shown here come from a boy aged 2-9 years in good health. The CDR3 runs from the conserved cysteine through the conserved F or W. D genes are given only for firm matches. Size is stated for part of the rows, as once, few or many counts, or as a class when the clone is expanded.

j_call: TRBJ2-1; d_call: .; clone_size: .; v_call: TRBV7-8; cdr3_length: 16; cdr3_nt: TGTGCCAGCAGCTTAGCGGGATCGGGTTCCTACAATGAGCAGTTCTTC; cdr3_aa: CASSLAGSGSYNEQFF
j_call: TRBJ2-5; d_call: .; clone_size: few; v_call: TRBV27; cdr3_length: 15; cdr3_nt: TGTGCCAGCAGTTTAAACCAAGGGGGAGGGGAGACCCAGTACTTC; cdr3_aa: CASSLNQGGGETQYF
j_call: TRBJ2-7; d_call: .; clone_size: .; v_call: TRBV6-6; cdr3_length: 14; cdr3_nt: TGTGCCAGCAGTTACTCGCTAGACCAGGACGAGCAGTACTTC; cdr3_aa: CASSYSLDQDEQYF
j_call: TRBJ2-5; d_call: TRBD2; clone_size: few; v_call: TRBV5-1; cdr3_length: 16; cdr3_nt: TGCGCCAGCAGCTTGGCCCCTAGCGGGGGGCAAGAGACCCAGTACTTC; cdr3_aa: CASSLAPSGGQETQYF
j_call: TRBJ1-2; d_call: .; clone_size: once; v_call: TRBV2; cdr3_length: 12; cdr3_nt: TGTGCCAGCAGTGTGCGAGGAGACGGCTACACCTTC; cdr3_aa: CASSVRGDGYTF
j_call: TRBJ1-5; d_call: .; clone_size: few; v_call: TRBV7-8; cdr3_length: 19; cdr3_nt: TGTGCCAGCAGCTTAGAGGGCGTTTGGCCGAACCGAGGCAATCAGCCCCAGCATTTT; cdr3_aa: CASSLEGVWPNRGNQPQHF
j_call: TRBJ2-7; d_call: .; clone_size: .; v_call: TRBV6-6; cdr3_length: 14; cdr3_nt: TGTGCCAGCAGTTACGACAACGCTCCCTACGAGCAGTACTTC; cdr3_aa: CASSYDNAPYEQYF
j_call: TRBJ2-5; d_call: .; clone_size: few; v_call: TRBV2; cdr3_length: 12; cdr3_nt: TGTGCCAGCGAACCGCCTCAAGAGACCCAGTACTTC; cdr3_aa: CASEPPQETQYF
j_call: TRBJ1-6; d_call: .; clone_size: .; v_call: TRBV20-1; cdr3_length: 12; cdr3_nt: TGCAGTGCTAGGAAAAAGGGATCACCCCTCCACTTT; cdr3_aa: CSARKKGSPLHF
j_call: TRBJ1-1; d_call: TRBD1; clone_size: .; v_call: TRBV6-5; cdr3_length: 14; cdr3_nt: TGTGCCAGCAGCCAGGGGGCATTAACCTCTGAAGCTTTCTTT; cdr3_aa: CASSQGALTSEAFF
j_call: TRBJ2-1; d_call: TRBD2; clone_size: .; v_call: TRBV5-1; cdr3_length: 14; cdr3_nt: TGCGCCAGCAGTAGACTAGCGCCCGCTCATGAGCAGTTCTTC; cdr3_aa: CASSRLAPAHEQFF
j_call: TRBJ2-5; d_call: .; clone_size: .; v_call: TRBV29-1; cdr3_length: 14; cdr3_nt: TGCAGCGTTGATGGGCCAGGCAATCAAGAGACCCAGTACTTC; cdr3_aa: CSVDGPGNQETQYF
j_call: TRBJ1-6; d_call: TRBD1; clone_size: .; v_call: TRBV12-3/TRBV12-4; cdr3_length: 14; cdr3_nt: TGTGCCAGCAGTCGACAGGGGGCAGATTCACCCCTCCACTTT; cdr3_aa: CASSRQGADSPLHF
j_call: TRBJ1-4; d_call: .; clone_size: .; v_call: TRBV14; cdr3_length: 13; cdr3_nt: TGTGCCAGCCTAGACAGAACTAATGAAAAACTGTTTTTT; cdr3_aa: CASLDRTNEKLFF
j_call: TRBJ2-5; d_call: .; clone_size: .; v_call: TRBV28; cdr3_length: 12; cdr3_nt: TGTGCCAGCAGGGTTTCAGAAGAGACCCAGTACTTC; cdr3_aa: CASRVSEETQYF
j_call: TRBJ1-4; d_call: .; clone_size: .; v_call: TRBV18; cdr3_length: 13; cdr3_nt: TGTGCCAGCTCACCATCGACATTCGAAAAACTGTTTTTT; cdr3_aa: CASSPSTFEKLFF
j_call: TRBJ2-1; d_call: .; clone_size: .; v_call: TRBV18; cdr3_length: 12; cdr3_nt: TGTGCCAGCTCACGGGAGTACAATGAGCAGTTCTTC; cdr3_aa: CASSREYNEQFF
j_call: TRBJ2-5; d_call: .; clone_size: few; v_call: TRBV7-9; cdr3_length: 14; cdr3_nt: TGTGCCAGCAGCTTACCGGGGGCCGGGGAGACCCAGTACTTC; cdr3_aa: CASSLPGAGETQYF
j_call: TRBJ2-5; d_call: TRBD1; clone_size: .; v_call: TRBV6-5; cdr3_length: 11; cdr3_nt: TGTGCCAGCAGCCGTGACAGGGCCGAGTACTTC; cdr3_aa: CASSRDRAEYF
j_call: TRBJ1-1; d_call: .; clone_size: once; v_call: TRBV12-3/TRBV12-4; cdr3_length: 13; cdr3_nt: TGTGCCAGCAGTTTAGGGGCAGGGGTTCGTGCTTTCTTT; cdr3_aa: CASSLGAGVRAFF
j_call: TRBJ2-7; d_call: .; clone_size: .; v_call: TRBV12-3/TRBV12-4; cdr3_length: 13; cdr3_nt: TGTGCCAGCAGGTTAACAGGGACTTTGGAGCAGTACTTC; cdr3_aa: CASRLTGTLEQYF
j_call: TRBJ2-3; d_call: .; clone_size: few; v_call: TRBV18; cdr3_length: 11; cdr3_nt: TGTGCCAGCGGGCAACGAGACACGCAGTATTTT; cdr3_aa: CASGQRDTQYF
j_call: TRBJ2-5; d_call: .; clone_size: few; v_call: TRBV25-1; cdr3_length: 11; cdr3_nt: TGTGCCAGCGGCACCCGGCAGCCCCAGTACTTC; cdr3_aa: CASGTRQPQYF